These 9 T cell receptor beta chains were all obtained from the same sample, sequenced in a study of human T cells and chemical hapten exposure. As to time point: patch test 1, 2 weeks after DPC sensitization. The treatment: therapeutic diphenylcyclopropenone sensitization with weekly scalp DPC. From the RACE reads, TCRdb called clonotypes with MiXCR, one entry per CDR3 protein. The profile covers around 380,000 distinct CDR3 sequences, with 4.8% appearing a single time and under 3% taken by the ten largest. The sample here was whole blood, taken in connection with sensitization to the hapten diphenylcyclopropenone (DPC). These receptors all stem from a woman aged 45 to 65 with alopecia areata. Some clones in this sample may be carry-over from other donors' samples.

This clonotype was found many times. V gene TRBV7-9 combines with J gene TRBJ2-1, with 8 bases matching TRBD1. The CDR3 totals 15 residues. V lost 7 bases, J lost 9 bases, and 14 bases stayed unmatched. Germline V gene lookup returns CDR1 SEHNR and CDR2 FQNEAQ (reference sequence). The CDR3 sequence is CASTPGDRPQPEQFF. For the CDR3, the DNA is TGTGCCAGCACCCCTGGGGACAGGCCACAACCTGAGCAGTTCTTC.

This clonotype was observed at least ten times. The chain combines TRBV27 with TRBJ2-3; the match to TRBD2 covers 13 bases. The germline CDR1 and CDR2 sequences are MNHEY and SMNVEV (reference sequence). Losses at the gene ends were 5 bases for V and 5 bases for J; bases not matched to a gene: 7. The CDR3 runs to 16 residues. The CDR3 spells CASSPGLAGAKDTQYF. CDR3 DNA: TGTGCCAGCAGTCCAGGACTAGCGGGAGCTAAAGATACGCAGTATTTT.

The chain recombines TRBV7-2 with TRBJ2-5, with unresolved D. This CDR3 spans 17 amino acids. The germline V and J ends were trimmed by 6 bases and 1 base, with 21 bases remaining between them. Germline V gene sequence: CDR1 SGHTA, CDR2 FQGNSA. The CDR3 nucleotides read TGTGCCAGCAGTCCCGGAGATTCGGCCTATCCCCAAGAGACCCAGTACTTC. It yields the protein CASSPGDSAYPQETQYF.

This clonotype was observed at least ten times. The chain links TRBV5-1 to TRBJ1-1, with D maybe TRBD1 (6 bases). Germline V CDR1 and CDR2: SGHRS, YFSETQ. This CDR3 is 15 amino acids long. Trimming took 7 bases from V and 0 from J, leaving 16 bases between them. In DNA, the CDR3 is TGCGCCAGCTCCCCGATGGGGGGCATGAACACTGAAGCTTTCTTT. It yields the protein CASSPMGGMNTEAFF.

The table lists this clonotype with many counts. The chain couples TRBV29-1 to TRBJ2-4, with 7 bases lining up with TRBD1. V dropped 7 bases and J dropped 4; count of bases not matched to a gene: 4. The germline V gene encodes CDR1 SQVTM and CDR2 ANQGSEA. The CDR3 is made up of 12 amino acids. CDR3 in amino acids: CSGTGQKNIQYF. In DNA, the CDR3 is TGCAGCGGTACGGGACAGAAAAACATTCAGTACTTC. Full variable domain (outside the CDR3, taken from reference TRBV29-1 and TRBJ2-4): SAVISQKPSRDICQRGTSLTIQCQVDSQVTMMFWYRQQPGQSLTLIATANQGSEATYESGFVIDKFPISRPNLTFSTLTVSNMSPEDSSIYLCSGTGQKNIQYFGAGTRLSVL.

This clonotype was seen many times. V and J are TRBV28 and TRBJ2-1; 8 bases are shared with TRBD2. The CDR3 loop spans 14 amino acids. Trimming at V came to 4 bases and at J to 7 bases, leaving 6 bases not matched to a gene. From germline, CDR1 is MDHEN and CDR2 SYDVKM. CDR3 coding DNA: TGTGCCAGCAGTTATCCTAGCGGGTTGAATGAGCAGTTCTTC. Its protein product is CASSYPSGLNEQFF. Looking up the rest from reference TRBV28 and TRBJ2-1 gives the full variable domain: DVKVTQSSRYLVKRTGEKVFLECVQDMDHENMFWYRQDPGLGLRLIYFSYDVKMKEKGDIPEGYSVSREKKERFSLILESASTNQTSMYLCASSYPSGLNEQFFGPGTRLTVL.

This clonotype was recorded many times. This sequence joins TRBV5-1 and TRBJ2-3; 12 bases agree with TRBD2. The ends lost 0 bases at V and 3 bases at J; junction bases unmatched: 8. The CDR3 is 18 amino acids. Germline V gene lookup returns CDR1 SGHRS and CDR2 YFSETQ. The CDR3: CASSLEASGGAATDTQYF. Written as DNA, the CDR3 is TGCGCCAGCAGCTTGGAAGCTAGCGGGGGGGCCGCGACAGATACGCAGTATTTT.

This sequence joins TRBV6-6 and TRBJ2-2; the match to TRBD2 covers 8 bases. This CDR3 is 15 amino acids long. V shed 2 bases, J shed 7 bases, and the junction held 6 bases outside the gene matches. Looked up from germline, CDR1 is MNHNY and CDR2 is SVGAGI (reference sequence). This CDR3 reads CASSYEAGVGGELFF. The DNA of the CDR3 is TGTGCCAGCAGTTACGAAGCGGGAGTGGGCGGGGAGCTGTTTTTT.

This clonotype was detected many times. J is TRBJ2-1 and V is TRBV24-1; 10 positions agree with TRBD2. The V gene end was trimmed by 4 bases and the J gene end by 8 bases; junction bases not matched to a gene: 10. The CDR3 loop spans 16 amino acids. The V gene's germline CDR1 is KGHDR and CDR2 SFDVKD. The CDR3 bases are TGTGCCACCAGTGACCCAGCGGGAGGGCCCGGGGATGAGCAGTTCTTC. This gives the protein CATSDPAGGPGDEQFF.